Listed below are T cell receptor beta chains from one sample, sequenced in a study of beta chain features in type 1 diabetes. Method: immunoSEQ multiplex PCR; TCRdb's copy keeps in-frame clones and lacks some. This sample has under 900,000 clones; 17% occur once, and the top ten carry 0.02% to 0.03%. The material sequenced was naive CD4+ T cells from blood. The receptors were sampled from a woman aged 18-30 years in good health. Both conserved end residues are part of each CDR3. Each record gives: J gene, clone size, D gene, V gene, CDR3 protein, CDR3 DNA. The D gene is left open where the match is weak. The size of a clone is reported for some rows only, either as once, few or many, or as a class for expanded clones.

J gene: TRBJ2-2; clone size: .; D gene: .; V gene: TRBV1; CDR3 protein: CTSRRCRQGARCTGELFF; CDR3 DNA: TGCACCAGCAGACGATGCCGACAGGGAGCGAGGTGCACCGGGGAGCTGTTTTTT
J gene: TRBJ2-7; clone size: few; D gene: TRBD2; V gene: TRBV28; CDR3 protein: CASKAGGRQEQYF; CDR3 DNA: TGTGCCAGCAAAGCGGGAGGGCGGCAAGAGCAGTACTTC
J gene: TRBJ1-2; clone size: few; D gene: .; V gene: TRBV29-1; CDR3 protein: CSVEPGRIPLYGYTF; CDR3 DNA: TGCAGCGTTGAACCAGGACGGATTCCCCTCTATGGCTACACCTTC
J gene: TRBJ2-1; clone size: few; D gene: .; V gene: TRBV4-2; CDR3 protein: CASSQFITEQFF; CDR3 DNA: TGTGCCAGCAGCCAATTTATTACCGAGCAGTTCTTC
J gene: TRBJ2-1; clone size: .; D gene: .; V gene: TRBV5-1; CDR3 protein: CASSKVPPSLSSYNEQFF; CDR3 DNA: TGCGCCAGCAGCAAAGTCCCGCCTAGCTTAAGCTCCTACAATGAGCAGTTCTTC
J gene: TRBJ1-3; clone size: few; D gene: .; V gene: TRBV18; CDR3 protein: CASSPVQGVSGNTIYF; CDR3 DNA: TGTGCCAGCTCACCTGTTCAGGGAGTCTCTGGAAACACCATATATTTT
J gene: TRBJ2-6; clone size: .; D gene: .; V gene: TRBV5-6; CDR3 protein: CASSFKVAGANVLTF; CDR3 DNA: TGTGCCAGCAGCTTTAAAGTGGCTGGGGCCAACGTCCTGACTTTC
J gene: TRBJ1-1; clone size: few; D gene: TRBD1; V gene: TRBV10-3; CDR3 protein: CATHRGQGNTEAFF; CDR3 DNA: TGTGCCACCCACCGGGGACAGGGGAACACTGAAGCTTTCTTT
J gene: TRBJ2-3; clone size: few; D gene: .; V gene: TRBV15; CDR3 protein: CATSEGRMSTDTQYF; CDR3 DNA: TGTGCCACCTCAGAGGGGCGGATGAGCACAGATACGCAGTATTTT
J gene: TRBJ2-7; clone size: .; D gene: TRBD1; V gene: TRBV28; CDR3 protein: CASSGTGYEQYF; CDR3 DNA: TGTGCCAGCTCCGGGACAGGCTACGAGCAGTACTTC
J gene: TRBJ1-3; clone size: few; D gene: .; V gene: TRBV7-9; CDR3 protein: CASSSSWRLSGNTIYF; CDR3 DNA: TGTGCCAGCAGCTCCAGCTGGCGGCTCTCTGGAAACACCATATATTTT
J gene: TRBJ2-7; clone size: .; D gene: TRBD2; V gene: TRBV28; CDR3 protein: CASSKLAGDYEQYF; CDR3 DNA: TGTGCCAGCAGTAAACTAGCGGGAGACTACGAGCAGTACTTC
J gene: TRBJ2-7; clone size: few; D gene: TRBD2; V gene: TRBV7-8; CDR3 protein: CASSSGTSGGTASYEQYF; CDR3 DNA: TGTGCCAGCAGCTCTGGGACTAGCGGGGGTACGGCCTCCTACGAGCAGTACTTC
J gene: TRBJ2-3; clone size: .; D gene: TRBD2; V gene: TRBV28; CDR3 protein: CASSLWTSGSELDTQYF; CDR3 DNA: TGTGCCAGCAGTTTGTGGACTAGCGGGAGTGAATTGGATACGCAGTATTTT
J gene: TRBJ1-3; clone size: few; D gene: .; V gene: TRBV28; CDR3 protein: CASRTDGNTIYF; CDR3 DNA: TGTGCCAGCAGAACAGATGGAAACACCATATATTTT
J gene: TRBJ2-5; clone size: .; D gene: .; V gene: TRBV7-8; CDR3 protein: CASSVLNLEGGTQYF; CDR3 DNA: TGTGCCAGCAGCGTATTAAACTTGGAGGGAGGGACCCAGTACTTC
J gene: TRBJ2-1; clone size: few; D gene: .; V gene: TRBV7-9; CDR3 protein: CASSIEDRTEQFF; CDR3 DNA: TGTGCCAGCAGCATCGAAGACCGCACTGAGCAGTTCTTC
J gene: TRBJ2-1; clone size: few; D gene: TRBD2; V gene: TRBV6-5; CDR3 protein: CATQRTRLGEQFF; CDR3 DNA: TGTGCCACACAGCGGACTAGGCTAGGTGAGCAGTTCTTC
J gene: TRBJ2-7; clone size: few; D gene: TRBD2; V gene: TRBV15; CDR3 protein: CATSGMGGPFEQYF; CDR3 DNA: TGTGCCACCAGCGGAATGGGAGGGCCGTTTGAGCAGTACTTC
J gene: TRBJ2-3; clone size: few; D gene: .; V gene: TRBV4-2; CDR3 protein: CASSQDGAVTDTQYF; CDR3 DNA: TGTGCCAGCAGCCAAGACGGAGCGGTCACAGATACGCAGTATTTT
J gene: TRBJ2-1; clone size: .; D gene: .; V gene: TRBV7-2; CDR3 protein: CASSPRTTHFKQFF; CDR3 DNA: TGTGCCAGCAGCCCGCGGACAACACATTTTAAGCAGTTCTTC
J gene: TRBJ2-1; clone size: .; D gene: .; V gene: TRBV7-3; CDR3 protein: CASSLRAGTDNEQFF; CDR3 DNA: TGTGCCAGCAGCTTACGCGCCGGGACCGACAATGAGCAGTTCTTC
J gene: TRBJ1-2; clone size: .; D gene: .; V gene: TRBV10-3; CDR3 protein: CAISLREDYGYTF; CDR3 DNA: TGTGCCATCAGCCTCAGGGAGGACTATGGCTACACCTTC
J gene: TRBJ2-7; clone size: few; D gene: TRBD1; V gene: TRBV5-4; CDR3 protein: CASSSRQGGVGEQYF; CDR3 DNA: TGTGCCAGCAGCTCTAGACAGGGTGGTGTGGGCGAGCAGTACTTC
J gene: TRBJ2-1; clone size: .; D gene: TRBD2; V gene: TRBV25-1; CDR3 protein: CASSVRGPSGRRVEQFF; CDR3 DNA: TGTGCCAGCAGTGTTCGGGGGCCGAGCGGGAGGAGGGTTGAGCAGTTCTTC
J gene: TRBJ2-1; clone size: .; D gene: TRBD2; V gene: TRBV27; CDR3 protein: CASSGLAGVTPNEQFF; CDR3 DNA: TGTGCCAGCAGCGGACTAGCGGGAGTAACTCCCAATGAGCAGTTCTTC
J gene: TRBJ1-5; clone size: .; D gene: .; V gene: TRBV19; CDR3 protein: CASSHRLDQPQHF; CDR3 DNA: TGTGCCAGTAGTCACCGGTTGGACCAGCCCCAGCATTTT
J gene: TRBJ2-3; clone size: .; D gene: .; V gene: TRBV19; CDR3 protein: CASSRQSGTDTQYF; CDR3 DNA: TGTGCCAGTAGTCGACAGTCAGGCACAGATACGCAGTATTTT
J gene: TRBJ2-5; clone size: .; D gene: .; V gene: TRBV11-2; CDR3 protein: CASLDGNQETQYF; CDR3 DNA: TGTGCCAGCCTTGACGGGAACCAAGAGACCCAGTACTTC
J gene: TRBJ2-1; clone size: few; D gene: .; V gene: TRBV9; CDR3 protein: CASSPRGSYNEQFF; CDR3 DNA: TGTGCCAGCAGCCCCCGGGGGTCCTACAATGAGCAGTTCTTC
J gene: TRBJ2-3; clone size: .; D gene: TRBD2; V gene: TRBV7-2; CDR3 protein: CASSLWGGLTDTQYF; CDR3 DNA: TGTGCCAGCAGCTTATGGGGGGGACTCACAGATACGCAGTATTTT
J gene: TRBJ1-4; clone size: few; D gene: .; V gene: TRBV29-1; CDR3 protein: CSAEGWGGVGEKLFF; CDR3 DNA: TGCAGCGCTGAGGGCTGGGGAGGAGTAGGGGAAAAACTGTTTTTT
J gene: TRBJ2-3; clone size: .; D gene: TRBD2; V gene: TRBV18; CDR3 protein: CASSPVVTSGTDTQYF; CDR3 DNA: TGTGCCAGCTCACCAGTGGTGACTAGCGGCACAGATACGCAGTATTTT
J gene: TRBJ2-7; clone size: few; D gene: TRBD2; V gene: TRBV7-2; CDR3 protein: CASSFYSGAYEQYF; CDR3 DNA: TGTGCCAGCAGCTTTTATAGCGGGGCCTACGAGCAGTACTTC
J gene: TRBJ2-7; clone size: .; D gene: TRBD1; V gene: TRBV28; CDR3 protein: CASSDAGTGSDEQYF; CDR3 DNA: TGTGCCAGCAGCGATGCCGGGACAGGGTCAGACGAGCAGTACTTC
J gene: TRBJ2-6; clone size: .; D gene: .; V gene: TRBV19; CDR3 protein: CASSRGKSSGANVLTF; CDR3 DNA: TGTGCCAGTAGTAGAGGGAAGAGCTCTGGGGCCAACGTCCTGACTTTC
J gene: TRBJ1-2; clone size: .; D gene: .; V gene: TRBV13; CDR3 protein: CASSRQGGTAWHTF; CDR3 DNA: TGTGCCAGCAGCCGGCAAGGCGGGACCGCTTGGCACACCTTC
J gene: TRBJ2-7; clone size: .; D gene: TRBD1; V gene: TRBV6-1; CDR3 protein: CASSLIRTGRGEQYF; CDR3 DNA: TGTGCCAGCAGTTTGATACGGACAGGACGGGGCGAGCAGTACTTC
J gene: TRBJ2-3; clone size: few; D gene: TRBD1; V gene: TRBV4-2; CDR3 protein: CASSQRGQGAADTQYF; CDR3 DNA: TGTGCCAGCAGCCAAAGGGGACAGGGGGCGGCAGATACGCAGTATTTT
J gene: TRBJ2-5; clone size: few; D gene: .; V gene: TRBV7-3; CDR3 protein: CASSLDGGETQYF; CDR3 DNA: TGTGCCAGCAGCCTAGACGGGGGAGAGACCCAGTACTTC
J gene: TRBJ2-7; clone size: .; D gene: .; V gene: TRBV7-2; CDR3 protein: CASSPQKDYEQYF; CDR3 DNA: TGTGCCAGCAGCCCCCAGAAGGACTACGAGCAGTACTTC
J gene: TRBJ2-7; clone size: .; D gene: .; V gene: TRBV28; CDR3 protein: CASSGRFGEGLYEQYF; CDR3 DNA: TGTGCCAGCAGCGGTCGGTTTGGTGAGGGCCTCTACGAGCAGTACTTC
J gene: TRBJ2-5; clone size: few; D gene: .; V gene: TRBV5-8; CDR3 protein: CASSSLGQETQYF; CDR3 DNA: TGTGCCAGCAGTTCCTTGGGACAAGAGACCCAGTACTTC
J gene: TRBJ2-1; clone size: .; D gene: TRBD1; V gene: TRBV6-1; CDR3 protein: CASSSGQAVNEQFF; CDR3 DNA: TGTGCCAGCAGTTCCGGACAGGCCGTCAATGAGCAGTTCTTC
J gene: TRBJ2-2; clone size: few; D gene: .; V gene: TRBV7-9; CDR3 protein: CASSLPPTGWAGELFF; CDR3 DNA: TGTGCCAGCAGCTTACCGCCGACAGGCTGGGCCGGGGAGCTGTTTTTT
J gene: TRBJ2-7; clone size: few; D gene: TRBD1; V gene: TRBV7-9; CDR3 protein: CASSSGQGSYEQYF; CDR3 DNA: TGTGCCAGCAGCTCGGGACAGGGCTCCTACGAGCAGTACTTC
J gene: TRBJ2-1; clone size: .; D gene: TRBD2; V gene: TRBV28; CDR3 protein: CASSTGTSGRPKSSYNEQFF; CDR3 DNA: TGTGCCAGCAGCACCGGGACTAGCGGGAGGCCCAAGAGCTCCTACAATGAGCAGTTCTTC
J gene: TRBJ2-2; clone size: .; D gene: .; V gene: TRBV7-3; CDR3 protein: CASSRGNTGELFF; CDR3 DNA: TGTGCCAGCAGCCGAGGGAACACCGGGGAGCTGTTTTTT